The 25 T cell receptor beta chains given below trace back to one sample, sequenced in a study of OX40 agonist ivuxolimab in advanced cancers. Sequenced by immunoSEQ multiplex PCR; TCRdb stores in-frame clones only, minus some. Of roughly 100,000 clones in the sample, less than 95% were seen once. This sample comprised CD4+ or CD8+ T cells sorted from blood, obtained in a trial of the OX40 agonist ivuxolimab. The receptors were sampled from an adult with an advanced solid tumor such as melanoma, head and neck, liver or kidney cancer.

The CDR3, as DNA: TGTGCCAGCAGCTTCATGACTAGTACTCCGGAGACCCAGTACTTC. Translation gives CASSFMTSTPETQYF. The V call is TRBV5-6, the J call TRBJ2-5, with D perhaps matching TRBD2 (6 bases). Germline V gives CDR1 SGHDT, CDR2 YYEEEE. This CDR3 contains 15 residues. V lost 2 bases and J lost 5, with 16 bases in between.

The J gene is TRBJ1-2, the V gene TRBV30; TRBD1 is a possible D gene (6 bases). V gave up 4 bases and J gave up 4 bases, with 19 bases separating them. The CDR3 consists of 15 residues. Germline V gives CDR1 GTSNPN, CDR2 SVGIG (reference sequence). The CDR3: CAWNPRGGLTYGYTF. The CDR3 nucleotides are TGTGCCTGGAACCCCCGGGGGGGCCTAACCTATGGCTACACCTTC.

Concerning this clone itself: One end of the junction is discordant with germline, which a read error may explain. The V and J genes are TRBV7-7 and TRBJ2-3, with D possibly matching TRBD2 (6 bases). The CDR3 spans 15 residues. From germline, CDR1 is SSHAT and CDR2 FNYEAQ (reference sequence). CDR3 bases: TGTGCTAGCAGCTCCTCAGCGGGCGCCGGAGATACGCAGTATTTT. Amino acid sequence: CASSSSAGAGDTQYF.

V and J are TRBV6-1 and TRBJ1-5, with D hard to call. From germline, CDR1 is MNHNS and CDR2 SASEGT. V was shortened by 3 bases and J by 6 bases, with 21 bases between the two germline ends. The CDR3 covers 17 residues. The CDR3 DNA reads TGTGCCAGCAGTGACCCGCGGGTTGCGGTTGGGAGTCAGCCCCAGCATTTT. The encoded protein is CASSDPRVAVGSQPQHF.

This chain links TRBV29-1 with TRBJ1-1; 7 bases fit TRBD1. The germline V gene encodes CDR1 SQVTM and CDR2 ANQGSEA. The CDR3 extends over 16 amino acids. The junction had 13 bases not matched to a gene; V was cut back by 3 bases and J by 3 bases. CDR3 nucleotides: TGCAGCGTTGATTCCGGGACAGACAACCGGCACACTGAAGCTTTCTTT. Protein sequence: CSVDSGTDNRHTEAFF.

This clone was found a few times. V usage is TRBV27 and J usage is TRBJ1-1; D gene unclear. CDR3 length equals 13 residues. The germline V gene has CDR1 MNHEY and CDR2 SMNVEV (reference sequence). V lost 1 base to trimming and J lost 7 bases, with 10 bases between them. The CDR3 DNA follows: TGTGCCAGCAGTTTATTGGCAGGTGTTGAAGCTTTCTTT. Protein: CASSLLAGVEAFF.

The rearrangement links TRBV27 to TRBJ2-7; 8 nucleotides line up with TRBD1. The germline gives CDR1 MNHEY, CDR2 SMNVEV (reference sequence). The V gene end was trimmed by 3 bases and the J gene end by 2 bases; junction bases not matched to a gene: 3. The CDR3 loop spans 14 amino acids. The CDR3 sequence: CASSFDRGTYEQYF. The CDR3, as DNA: TGTGCCAGCAGTTTTGACAGGGGAACCTACGAGCAGTACTTC.

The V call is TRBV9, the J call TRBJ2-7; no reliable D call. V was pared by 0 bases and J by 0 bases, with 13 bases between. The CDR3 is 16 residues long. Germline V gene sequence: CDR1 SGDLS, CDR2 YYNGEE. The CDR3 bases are TGTGCCAGCAGCGTAGACCCTCAAGTAGGCTCCTACGAGCAGTACTTC. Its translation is CASSVDPQVGSYEQYF.

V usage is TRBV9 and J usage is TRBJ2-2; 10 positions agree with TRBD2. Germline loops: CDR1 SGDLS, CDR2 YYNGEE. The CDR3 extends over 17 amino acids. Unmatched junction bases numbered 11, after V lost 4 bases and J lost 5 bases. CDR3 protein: CASSLTSTSGMTGELFF. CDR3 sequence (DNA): TGTGCCAGCAGCCTTACCTCAACTAGCGGGATGACCGGGGAGCTGTTTTTT.

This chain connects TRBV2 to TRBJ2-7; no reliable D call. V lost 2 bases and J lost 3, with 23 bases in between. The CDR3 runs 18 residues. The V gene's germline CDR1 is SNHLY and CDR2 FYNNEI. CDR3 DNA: TGTGCCAGCAGTGAATTGGGCTCGGTCGTCCGGAAACTCTACGAGCAGTACTTC. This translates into CASSELGSVVRKLYEQYF.

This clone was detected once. The CDR3 loop is CASRIRTGSYEQYF. The DNA for the CDR3 is TGTGCCAGCAGAATCCGGACAGGCTCCTACGAGCAGTACTTC. The chain employs TRBV28 and TRBJ2-7, with 7 bases lining up with TRBD1. The V gene's germline CDR1 is MDHEN and CDR2 SYDVKM. This CDR3 is 14 amino acids long. The V and J ends lost 6 bases and 0 bases, in that order; junction bases with no gene match: 5. Complete variable domain (other parts from reference TRBV28 and TRBJ2-7): DVKVTQSSRYLVKRTGEKVFLECVQDMDHENMFWYRQDPGLGLRLIYFSYDVKMKEKGDIPEGYSVSREKKERFSLILESASTNQTSMYLCASRIRTGSYEQYFGPGTRLTVT.

This chain's CDR3 is CASSYPQHPSDRNTDTQYF. The CDR3 bases are TGCGCCAGCAGCTATCCACAACATCCTAGCGACAGGAACACAGATACGCAGTATTTT. V gene TRBV5-1 combines with J gene TRBJ2-3, with D tentatively TRBD1 or TRBD2 (6 bases each). The germline V and J ends were trimmed by 3 bases and 2 bases, with 25 bases remaining between them. There are 19 residues in the CDR3. The germline CDR1 and CDR2 sequences are SGHRS and YFSETQ.

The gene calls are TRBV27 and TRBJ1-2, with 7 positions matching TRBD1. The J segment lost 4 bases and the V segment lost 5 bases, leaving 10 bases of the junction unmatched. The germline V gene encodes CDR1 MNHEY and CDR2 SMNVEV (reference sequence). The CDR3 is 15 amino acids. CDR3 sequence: CASSQNRGSIYGYTF. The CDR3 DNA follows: TGTGCCAGCAGTCAGAACAGGGGATCCATCTATGGCTACACCTTC.

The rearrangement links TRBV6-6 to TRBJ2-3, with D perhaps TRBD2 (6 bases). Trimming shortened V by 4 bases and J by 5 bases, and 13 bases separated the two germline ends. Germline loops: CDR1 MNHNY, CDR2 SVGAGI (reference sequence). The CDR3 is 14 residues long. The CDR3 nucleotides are TGTGCCAGCAGTTTTCCTAGCGCGATAGATACGCAGTATTTT. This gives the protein CASSFPSAIDTQYF.

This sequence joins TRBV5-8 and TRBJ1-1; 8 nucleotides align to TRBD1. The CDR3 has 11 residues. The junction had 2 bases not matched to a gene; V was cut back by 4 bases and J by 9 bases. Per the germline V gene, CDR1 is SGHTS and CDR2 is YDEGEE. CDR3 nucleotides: TGTGCCAGCAGCAGGACAGGGCAAGCTTTCTTT. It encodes CASSRTGQAFF.

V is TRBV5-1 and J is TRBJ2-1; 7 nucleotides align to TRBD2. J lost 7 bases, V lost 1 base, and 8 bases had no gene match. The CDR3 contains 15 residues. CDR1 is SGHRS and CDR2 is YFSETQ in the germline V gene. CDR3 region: CASSLRSGVFNEQFF. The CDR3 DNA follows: TGCGCCAGCAGCTTGCGAAGCGGGGTCTTTAATGAGCAGTTCTTC.

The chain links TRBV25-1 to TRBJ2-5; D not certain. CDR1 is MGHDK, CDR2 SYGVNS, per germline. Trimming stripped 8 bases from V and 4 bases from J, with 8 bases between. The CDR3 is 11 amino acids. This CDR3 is CASYYLETQYF. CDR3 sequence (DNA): TGTGCCAGCTATTACTTAGAGACCCAGTACTTC.

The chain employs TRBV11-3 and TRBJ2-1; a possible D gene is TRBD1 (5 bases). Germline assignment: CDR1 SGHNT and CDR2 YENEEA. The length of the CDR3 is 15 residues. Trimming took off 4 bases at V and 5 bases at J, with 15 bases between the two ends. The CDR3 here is CASSSQGLPNNEQFF. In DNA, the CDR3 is TGTGCCAGCAGCTCTCAGGGTTTACCCAACAATGAGCAGTTCTTC. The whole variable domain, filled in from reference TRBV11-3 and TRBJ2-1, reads EAGVVQSPRYKIIEKKQPVAFWCNPISGHNTLYWYLQNLGQGPELLIRYENEEAVDDSQLPKDRFSAERLKGVDSTLKIQPAELGDSAVYLCASSSQGLPNNEQFFGPGTRLTVL.

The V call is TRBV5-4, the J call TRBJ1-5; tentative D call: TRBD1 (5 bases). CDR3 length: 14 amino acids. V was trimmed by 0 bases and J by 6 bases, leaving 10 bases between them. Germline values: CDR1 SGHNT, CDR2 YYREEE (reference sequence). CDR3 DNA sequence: TGTGCCAGCAGCTTGGGGGGGGTTGGTCAGCCCCAGCATTTT. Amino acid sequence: CASSLGGVGQPQHF.

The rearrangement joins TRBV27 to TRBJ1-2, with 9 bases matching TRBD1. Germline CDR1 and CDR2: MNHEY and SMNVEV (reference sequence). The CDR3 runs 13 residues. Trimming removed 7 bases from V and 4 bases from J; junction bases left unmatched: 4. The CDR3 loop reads CASKLTGGYGYTF. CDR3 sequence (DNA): TGTGCCAGCAAACTGACAGGGGGCTATGGCTACACCTTC.

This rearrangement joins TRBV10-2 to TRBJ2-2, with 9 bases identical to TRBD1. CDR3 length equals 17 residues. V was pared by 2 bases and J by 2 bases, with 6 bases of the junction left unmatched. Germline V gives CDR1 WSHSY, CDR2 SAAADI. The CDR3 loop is CASSEPRDRANTGELFF. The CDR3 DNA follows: TGCGCCAGCAGTGAGCCCCGGGACAGGGCTAACACCGGGGAGCTGTTTTTT.

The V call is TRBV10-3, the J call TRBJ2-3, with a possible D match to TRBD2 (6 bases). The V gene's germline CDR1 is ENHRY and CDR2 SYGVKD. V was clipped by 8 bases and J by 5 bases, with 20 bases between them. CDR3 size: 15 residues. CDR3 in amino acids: CAIGGAGRAGDTQYF. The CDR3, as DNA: TGTGCCATCGGGGGTGCGGGGAGAGCAGGAGATACGCAGTATTTT.

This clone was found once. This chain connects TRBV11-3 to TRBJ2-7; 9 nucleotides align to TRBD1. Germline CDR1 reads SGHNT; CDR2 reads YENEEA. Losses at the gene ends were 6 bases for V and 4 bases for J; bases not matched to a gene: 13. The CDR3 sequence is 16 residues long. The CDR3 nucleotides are TGTGCCAGCAGACTTCGTCCGGGACAGGGAACGTACGAGCAGTACTTC. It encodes CASRLRPGQGTYEQYF.

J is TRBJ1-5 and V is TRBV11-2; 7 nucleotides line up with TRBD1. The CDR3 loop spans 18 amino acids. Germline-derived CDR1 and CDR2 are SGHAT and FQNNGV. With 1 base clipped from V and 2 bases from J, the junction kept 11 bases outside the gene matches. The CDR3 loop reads CASSLARYPGGGNQPQHF. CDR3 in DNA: TGTGCCAGCAGCTTAGCGCGATACCCAGGGGGGGGCAATCAGCCCCAGCATTTT.

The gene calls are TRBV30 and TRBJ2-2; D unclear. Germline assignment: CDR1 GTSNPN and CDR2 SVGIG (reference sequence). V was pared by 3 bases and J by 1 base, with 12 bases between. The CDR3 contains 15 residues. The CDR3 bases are TGTGCCTGGAGGAACTGGCGGAAGAACACCGGGGAGCTGTTTTTT. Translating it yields CAWRNWRKNTGELFF.